Listed here are 3 T cell receptor beta chains from one sample, sequenced in a study of blood T cells in healthy people across ages. It was with a sample-barcoded 5' primer and a J-beta primer mix that a second PCR of roughly 7 to 12 cycles was run. Each CDR3 protein gets one entry after TCRdb re-called the 5' RACE reads with MiXCR. The table lists approximately 1.5 million distinct CDR3 sequences, 34% of them singletons. The material sequenced was blood. The source of these receptors is a woman under 40 in good health.

This clonotype was counted only a few times. This chain connects TRBV27 to TRBJ2-5; D possibly corresponds to TRBD1 (6 bases). Germline-derived CDR1 and CDR2 are MNHEY and SMNVEV (reference sequence). V lost 3 bases to trimming and J lost 4 bases, with 24 bases between them. The CDR3 covers 18 residues. The CDR3 DNA sequence: TGTGCCAGCAGTTTGGAAACGCCAGGGGTCAGAGGGCGAGAGACCCAGTACTTC. Protein: CASSLETPGVRGRETQYF.

This clonotype was seen more than once but under ten times. The chain uses TRBV5-1 and TRBJ2-3; D gene unclear. The V gene lost 4 bases and the J gene lost 6 bases, with 12 bases spanning the gap. This CDR3 has 13 residues. Germline V gene sequence: CDR1 SGHRS, CDR2 YFSETQ. The CDR3 loop is CASSRSRPDTQYF. Here the CDR3 DNA reads TGCGCCAGCAGCCGCTCGCGTCCGGATACGCAGTATTTT.

In this sample, this clonotype turned up a few times. The V call is TRBV4-2, the J call TRBJ2-7; 7 positions match TRBD2. Germline CDR1 reads LGHNA; CDR2 reads YNFKEQ. This CDR3 has 16 residues. Trimming took 0 bases from V and 0 from J; bases not matched to a gene: 5. This chain's CDR3 is CASSQEGRGSSYEQYF. CDR3 sequence (DNA): TGTGCCAGCAGCCAAGAAGGGCGGGGGAGCTCCTACGAGCAGTACTTC.